What follows is one T cell receptor beta chain and its context. This clonotype was counted at least ten times. Its antigen remains unidentified. No much larger clonotype is one base removed from it; base qualities were not supplied. This entry is derived from a study of T cells in Graves' hyperthyroidism and ophthalmopathy (dated by TCRdb to between 2018 and 2020). As for the study more broadly: Peripheral blood samples were taken at the time of initial diagnosis, prior to any treatment. To identify TCR V-J signatures that set the groups apart, the researchers used a discovery cohort of about a hundred patients, made up of 40 to 45 with Graves' ophthalmopathy and about 55 with stable Graves' hyperthyroidism. Whether ophthalmopathy could be predicted prospectively was tested in an independent validation cohort made up of 18 hyperthyroidism patients plus 17 patients who later progressed to ophthalmopathy. For training and testing, the 100 or so patients in the discovery cohort were randomly divided in a 7:3 ratio. In addition, the study compared T-cell repertoires in thyroid tissue and in blood from several Graves' hyperthyroidism patients. Following sampling, methimazole starting at 30 mg daily was given to hyperthyroidism patients, and high-dose intravenous methylprednisolone was given to ophthalmopathy patients. The paper reports TCR Vbeta CDR3 sequencing of 130 to 150 peripheral blood samples: around 45 ophthalmopathy, under 80 hyperthyroidism and 17 progressor patients. Overall results and qualifications from the work: In validation, progression to ophthalmopathy was predicted by the model with 70.59% sensitivity and 72% to 85% specificity, a median of around 6.5 months before onset. In cross-validation, a model built on a 13 V-J signature told ophthalmopathy apart from stable hyperthyroidism with over 85% sensitivity and around 83% specificity, and in testing the same model reached 80%/75%. Most expanded thyroid clonotypes (frequency above 0.001) were also detected in blood, a finding suggesting that blood repertoires may reflect thyroid immune responses. No statistical method was used to fix the sample size in advance, and group allocation was not hidden from the investigators.

The TCR beta CDR3 regions were amplified from the RNA transcripts. A first-round RT-PCR of the TCR CDR3 used the HTBI primer set with the Qiagen OneStep RT-PCR kit. The libraries were constructed in a second round of multiplex PCR and then size-selected and purified. Paired-end sequencing of the libraries was performed with 100 bp reads on an Illumina HiSeq2000. For the original study's pipeline: SOAPnuke was used to process the raw data, with reads discarded if the reads contained adapters or uncalled bases, had a mean Phred below 15, or lacked an exact constant-primer or identifier match. COPE v1.2.5 was used to merge the high-quality paired reads, and each unique nucleotide sequence was defined as a clonotype. MiTCR v1.1 was used to align clonotypes to the IMGT TRBV, TRBD and TRBJ reference segments. Analysis was restricted to V-J combinations with a frequency above 0.0001, which covered about 99% of repertoires. The TCS score was defined as F50 (clonal expansion) divided by E x V (chaos), with BLOSUM62-based TCRdist calculated between CDR3 peptides within each V-J. Welch's t-statistics and random forest reduced just over 500 V-J features to 13, which were used in a naive Bayes classifier (R e1071). In TCRdb, the public reads were trimmed at Q25 with fastp and aligned with MiXCR, with productive beta chains retained. A single entry per CDR3 protein holds the most common genes and DNA from its merged rows. What appears here as the V and J calls and clone size reflects TCRdb's work, not the paper's. Present in this sample are roughly 200,000 distinct CDR3 sequences, around a sixth of which were seen just once. Approximately 56% of the sample goes to the ten largest clones.

A patient counted as having stable Graves' hyperthyroidism if no progression to ophthalmopathy occurred over 18 months of follow-up. Hyperthyroidism patients were newly diagnosed, with disease duration under 2 months, and aged 18 to 65 years. The study excluded patients with uncontrolled infections, other autoimmune diseases, pregnancy or lactation. Diagnoses relied on clinical symptoms, serum thyroxine and TRAb, thyroid ultrasound and orbital computed tomography. PBMCs were isolated from about 10 ml of fresh peripheral blood by Ficoll-Paque density gradient centrifugation. Total RNA was extracted using Trizol reagent, and RNA quality was assessed on an Agilent 2100 Bioanalyzer. Spanning cysteine to phenylalanine, the CDR3 consists of 17 amino acids. Only CDR3 DNA remains: 51 bases, in frame from the first base. The junction shows trimming of 5 bases on V and 6 bases on J, and the gene matches do not reach 14 bases of it. Sequences SGHNT (CDR1) and YENEEA (CDR2) are obtained from the germline V gene.

Material: blood. The receptor comes from a woman in her forties or fifties with Graves' hyperthyroidism. The chain is made from TRBV11-3 and TRBJ2-1; a stretch of 9 junction bases matches TRBD1. CDR3 loop: CASSTAVGQGVVNEQFF. The sequence in DNA is TGTGCCAGCAGCACGGCGGTGGGACAGGGAGTGGTCAATGAGCAGTTCTTC.